This TCR beta chain was identified in a study of blood T cell repertoires in COVID-19. The study drew participants aged about 18 to 89 years from some 25 US areas. Participants reported their clinical history, and cohort assignment relied on those reports. Germline lookup yields CDR1 LGHDT and CDR2 YNNKEL (reference sequence). V gave up 11 bases and J gave up 1 base, with 10 bases separating them. This CDR3 contains 12 residues. Assay used: immunoSEQ multiplex PCR; TCRdb lists only in-frame clones, some missing. The sample contains 120,000 to 150,000 clones, around four fifths of which appear only once.

The rearrangement joins TRBV3-1 (or the pseudogene TRBV3-2) to TRBJ2-3; D is perhaps TRBD2 (6 bases). Sequencing was carried out using PBMCs or T cells enriched from blood (not recorded which). This TCR was sampled from a woman between 40 and 55 years old who had recovered from COVID-19. The CDR3 region has the DNA TGTGCCGCCGGGAGACGCACAGATACGCAGTATTTT. Protein product: CAAGRRTDTQYF.